The 2 T cell receptor beta chains presented below share a single source sample, sequenced in a study of CD8 T cells in ankylosing spondylitis. TCRdb ran MiXCR on the 5' RACE reads and lists one entry per CDR3 protein. The sample gives approximately 240,000 distinct CDR3 sequences, 20% to 30% of which show up once; 0.5% to 0.75% is in the top ten. Specimen: blood, either unsorted or a sorted T cell fraction (not recorded which). Receptor source: a male donor with ankylosing spondylitis or in good health (not recorded which).

The sample holds many counts of this clonotype. The chain uses TRBV20-1 and TRBJ2-1; D not resolved. Germline V gene data show CDR1 as DFQATT and CDR2 as SNEGSKA (reference sequence). V was cut by 3 bases and J by 0 bases, with 9 bases left in between. This CDR3 region has 14 residues. CDR3: CSASGRSSYNEQFF. CDR3 DNA: TGCAGTGCTAGTGGGCGGAGCTCCTACAATGAGCAGTTCTTC.

In its sample, this clonotype was seen a few times. This chain joins TRBV6-5 and TRBJ2-5; 7 nucleotides align to TRBD1. The CDR3 covers 14 residues. In germline, CDR1 is MNHEY, CDR2 SVGAGI. Trimming cost V 2 bases and J 2 bases; bases outside gene matches: 2. The CDR3 loop reads CASSYGQAQETQYF. The CDR3 DNA is TGTGCCAGCAGTTACGGACAGGCACAAGAGACCCAGTACTTC.